This paragraph covers one TCR beta chain sequence. The sample contains more than one DNA sequence encoding this CDR3. PCR involved 60 Vbeta and 13 Jbeta primers. Original analysis: There were around 80 million unique TCR beta chains by a later count, and approximately 10 million of them were shared. Some clones are missing from TCRdb's copy, which holds only in-frame ones; the method was immunoSEQ multiplex PCR. From that table come the V and J calls and clone size; the DNA was used to work out D and trimming. The sample has under 150,000 clones, about 78% seen once. V dropped 4 bases and J dropped 2; count of bases not matched to a gene: 2. CDR1 is SGHTA and CDR2 is FQGNSA in the germline V gene. The CDR3 loop spans 14 amino acids. The sample comes from a study of cytomegalovirus exposure and HLA in healthy donors.

This sequence joins TRBV7-2 and TRBJ1-5, with 7 bases identical to TRBD1. Material for sequencing was PBMCs. This TCR derives from a man between 40 and 49 years old in good health and CMV-seropositive. In nucleotides, the CDR3 is TGTGCCAGCAGCTCCACAGGGGGCAATCAGCCCCAGCATTTT. The encoded protein is CASSSTGGNQPQHF. The full variable domain, rest sourced from reference TRBV7-2 and TRBJ1-5, is GAGVSQSPSNKVTEKGKDVELRCDPISGHTALYWYRQSLGQGLEFLIYFQGNSAPDKSGLPSDRFSAERTGGSVSTLTIQRTQQEDSAVYLCASSSTGGNQPQHFGDGTRLSIL.